These 22 T cell receptor beta chains share one sample of origin, sequenced in a study of cytomegalovirus exposure and HLA in healthy donors. The primer mix had 60 Vbeta and 13 Jbeta primers. Clones were sequenced by immunoSEQ multiplex PCR, and TCRdb holds only the in-frame ones, with some missing. This table has roughly 130,000 clones, 79% appearing once. The sample consisted of PBMCs. These receptors originate from a man between 18 and 35 years old in good health and CMV-seronegative.

The V gene is TRBV11-2, the J gene TRBJ1-2, with D uncertain. Looked up from germline, CDR1 is SGHAT and CDR2 is FQNNGV. Trimming took off 5 bases at V and 4 bases at J, with 14 bases between the two ends. The CDR3 contains 14 residues. CDR3 sequence reads: CASSAERVSYGYTF. CDR3 DNA sequence: TGTGCCAGCAGCGCCGAGAGGGTGAGCTATGGCTACACCTTC.

The genes are TRBV6-5 and TRBJ2-5; TRBD1 agrees at 7 bases. CDR3 length: 14 amino acids. The junction had 5 bases not matched to a gene; V was cut back by 6 bases and J by 1 base. Germline V gene data show CDR1 as MNHEY and CDR2 as SVGAGI. CDR3 sequence: CASRKRQGQETQYF. The CDR3 DNA reads TGTGCCAGCAGAAAGAGACAGGGCCAAGAGACCCAGTACTTC.

The rearrangement uses TRBV6-5 and TRBJ1-2; the D is unclear. Germline values: CDR1 MNHEY, CDR2 SVGAGI. Trimming removed 2 bases from V and 6 bases from J, with 10 bases in between. There are 13 residues in the CDR3. This CDR3 is CASSYLPVHGYTF. As DNA, the CDR3 is TGTGCCAGCAGTTACCTCCCGGTGCATGGCTACACCTTC.

The V call is TRBV28, the J call TRBJ1-5; tentatively, D is TRBD1 (5 bases). The V gene's germline CDR1 is MDHEN and CDR2 SYDVKM. The CDR3 is 11 amino acids. The CDR3 protein is CGAGRNQPQHF. Written as DNA, the CDR3 is TGTGGGGCAGGGAGGAATCAGCCCCAGCATTTT.

The chain couples TRBV6-5 to TRBJ1-6; D remains ambiguous. Trimming took off 2 bases at V and 6 bases at J, with 5 bases between the two ends. Germline V lookup: CDR1 MNHEY, CDR2 SVGAGI. The length of the CDR3 is 13 residues. CDR3 sequence (DNA): TGTGCCAGCAGTTACACGGGTAATTCACCCCTCCACTTT. Translation: CASSYTGNSPLHF.

V is TRBV5-4 and J is TRBJ1-6; D perhaps matches TRBD1 (6 bases). CDR3 length equals 18 residues. The germline V gene encodes CDR1 SGHNT and CDR2 YYREEE (reference sequence). V gave up 4 bases and J gave up 10 bases, with 27 bases separating them. Here the CDR3 DNA reads TGTGCCAGCAGCCTCCGACCCACAAGGACAGTCAAAGCGTCACCCCTCCACTTT. Protein: CASSLRPTRTVKASPLHF. Looking up the rest from reference TRBV5-4 and TRBJ1-6 gives the full variable domain: ETGVTQSPTHLIKTRGQQVTLRCSSQSGHNTVSWYQQALGQGPQFIFQYYREEENGRGNFPPRFSGLQFPNYSSELNVNALELDDSALYLCASSLRPTRTVKASPLHFGNGTRLTVT.

The chain couples TRBV11-2 to TRBJ2-1, with no clear D. The CDR3 runs to 14 residues. CDR1 and CDR2 from the germline V gene are SGHAT and FQNNGV. Trimming took off 2 bases at V and 6 bases at J, with 11 bases between the two ends. The CDR3 sequence: CASSLTHRPNEQFF. CDR3 nucleotides: TGTGCCAGCAGCTTAACCCACAGACCCAATGAGCAGTTCTTC.

The chain uses TRBV11-2 and TRBJ2-1; 8 nucleotides align to TRBD2. The CDR3 totals 17 residues. CDR1 is SGHAT and CDR2 is FQNNGV in the germline V gene. The junction had 11 bases not matched to a gene; V was cut back by 6 bases and J by 1 base. CDR3 amino acids: CASRSLDSGISYNEQFF. The CDR3 DNA sequence: TGTGCCAGCAGATCGCTGGATAGCGGGATATCCTACAATGAGCAGTTCTTC.

V is TRBV7-9 and J is TRBJ2-2; D might be TRBD2 (6 bases). V lost 5 bases and J lost 1, with 17 bases in between. The CDR3 extends over 17 amino acids. Germline V lookup: CDR1 SEHNR, CDR2 FQNEAQ (reference sequence). The CDR3 DNA follows: TGTGCCAGCAGCCCCCAACGACTAGGGGTGAACACCGGGGAGCTGTTTTTT. Translation gives CASSPQRLGVNTGELFF. The variable domain in full, with the rest retrieved from reference TRBV7-9 and TRBJ2-2, is DTGVSQNPRHKITKRGQNVTFRCDPISEHNRLYWYRQTLGQGPEFLTYFQNEAQLEKSRLLSDRFSAERPKGSFSTLEIQRTEQGDSAMYLCASSPQRLGVNTGELFFGEGSRLTVL.

This sequence joins TRBV5-6 and TRBJ2-5; D unresolved. With the DNA end fitting TRBJ2-7 better, the J assignment may be wrong. The germline V gene encodes CDR1 SGHDT and CDR2 YYEEEE. The CDR3 sequence is 14 residues long. The CDR3 region has the DNA TGTGCCAGCAGCTTGGAGCCCGCCGACTACGAGCAGTACTTC. This sequence encodes CASSLEPADYEQYF.

A few counts support this clone. The genes are TRBV18 and TRBJ2-1, with a possible D match to TRBD1 (5 bases). Germline V gene data show CDR1 as KGHSH and CDR2 as LQKENI. The CDR3 loop spans 15 amino acids. V was trimmed by 2 bases and J by 3 bases, leaving 11 bases between them. CDR3: CASSPATVSYNEQFF. In DNA, the CDR3 is TGTGCCAGCTCACCAGCGACAGTAAGCTACAATGAGCAGTTCTTC.

This clone was seen a single time. As DNA, the CDR3 is TGCGCCAGCAGCGTTGTCCACAGGGGGTTGTACAATGAGCAGTTCTTC. It yields the protein CASSVVHRGLYNEQFF. The chain carries TRBV5-1 and TRBJ2-1, with 8 bases matching TRBD1. Germline CDR1 is SGHRS and CDR2 is YFSETQ. This CDR3 is 16 amino acids long. J was trimmed by 4 bases and V by 4 bases; bases with no gene match: 10.

Remarks on this clone: An end of the junction differs from the germline gene, which may be a read error. V is TRBV28 and J is TRBJ2-7; the match to TRBD2 covers 8 bases. CDR3 length: 16 residues. CDR1 and CDR2 from the germline V gene are MDHEN and SYDVKM. The CDR3 sequence: CASSLWSSGSFYEQYF. The DNA for the CDR3 is TGTGCCAGCAGTCTATGGTCGAGCGGGAGTTTCTACGAGCAGTACTTC.

The chain combines TRBV11-3 with TRBJ2-1; 7 bases match TRBD2. This CDR3 spans 16 amino acids. Germline V gives CDR1 SGHNT, CDR2 YENEEA. J lost 0 bases, V lost 5 bases, and 7 bases had no gene match. The CDR3 sequence: CASSPYSGYSYNEQFF. In DNA form, the CDR3 reads TGTGCCAGCAGCCCGTATAGCGGGTACTCCTACAATGAGCAGTTCTTC.

The rearrangement links TRBV5-1 to TRBJ2-5; weak D call: TRBD1 (5 bases). CDR1 is SGHRS, CDR2 YFSETQ, per germline. V was cut by 0 bases and J by 4 bases, with 10 bases left in between. This CDR3 region has 14 residues. In nucleotides, the CDR3 is TGCGCCAGCAGCTTGGCAGGGCCCCCAGAGACCCAGTACTTC. This translates into CASSLAGPPETQYF. Together with reference TRBV5-1 and TRBJ2-5, the CDR3 gives the full variable domain: KAGVTQTPRYLIKTRGQQVTLSCSPISGHRSVSWYQQTPGQGLQFLFEYFSETQRNKGNFPGRFSGRQFSNSRSEMNVSTLELGDSALYLCASSLAGPPETQYFGPGTRLLVL.

The V gene is TRBV6-6, the J gene TRBJ1-2, with D maybe TRBD1 (6 bases). The germline gives CDR1 MNHNY, CDR2 SVGAGI (reference sequence). V was clipped by 7 bases and J by 7 bases, with 16 bases between them. This CDR3 region has 13 residues. The CDR3 protein is CASNLQGSSGYTF. CDR3 bases: TGTGCCAGCAACCTACAGGGATCAAGTGGCTACACCTTC.

The V call is TRBV5-1, the J call TRBJ2-3; 11 bases line up with TRBD2. V lost 4 bases, J lost 0 bases, and 4 bases stayed unmatched. The CDR3 length is 16 residues. CDR1 and CDR2 from the germline V gene are SGHRS and YFSETQ. The CDR3 nucleotides read TGCGCCAGCAGCCTAAGGACTAGCGGGAGCACAGATACGCAGTATTTT. It encodes CASSLRTSGSTDTQYF.

V gene TRBV6-5 combines with J gene TRBJ1-3; no reliable D call. V was clipped by 3 bases and J by 0 bases, with 9 bases between them. The CDR3 is 15 residues long. Germline CDR1 and CDR2: MNHEY and SVGAGI. CDR3 protein: CASSYELRSGNTIYF. Written as DNA, the CDR3 is TGTGCCAGCAGTTATGAACTCCGCTCTGGAAACACCATATATTTT.

CDR3: CASSLSSTDTQYF. The CDR3 DNA reads TGTGCCAGCAGCTTATCTAGCACAGATACGCAGTATTTT. This chain joins TRBV7-3 and TRBJ2-3; no firm D call. The germline gives CDR1 SGHTA, CDR2 FQGTGA. The CDR3 loop spans 13 amino acids. V was cut by 2 bases and J by 0 bases, with 3 bases left in between. The full variable domain, rest sourced from reference TRBV7-3 and TRBJ2-3, is GAGVSQTPSNKVTEKGKYVELRCDPISGHTALYWYRQSLGQGPEFLIYFQGTGAADDSGLPNDRFFAVRPEGSVSTLKIQRTERGDSAVYLCASSLSSTDTQYFGPGTRLTVL.

The chain combines TRBV7-6 with TRBJ2-5; 8 bases match TRBD2. This CDR3 spans 14 amino acids. Trimming cost V 5 bases and J 6 bases; bases outside gene matches: 8. CDR1 and CDR2 from the germline V gene are SGHVS and FNYEAQ. Here the CDR3 DNA reads TGTGCCAGCAGCGGGCGGGGGGCGATTCAGACCCAGTACTTC. This gives the protein CASSGRGAIQTQYF.

The chain links TRBV2 to TRBJ1-2; 9 bases are shared with TRBD1. The ends lost 4 bases at V and 7 bases at J; junction bases unmatched: 7. Germline V gives CDR1 SNHLY, CDR2 FYNNEI. The CDR3 extends over 14 amino acids. The CDR3 loop is CASSGDRDRGGYTF. CDR3 DNA: TGTGCCAGCAGTGGGGACAGGGATCGCGGTGGCTACACCTTC.

This clone has only a few counts. The V gene is TRBV5-1, the J gene TRBJ1-4; 10 bases map to TRBD1. The germline V gene has CDR1 SGHRS and CDR2 YFSETQ. The junction had 9 bases not matched to a gene; V was cut back by 2 bases and J by 8 bases. This CDR3 is built from 16 residues. As DNA, the CDR3 is TGCGCCAGCAGCTTACCCTCCGGGACAGGGGCCGAAAAACTGTTTTTT. Its translation: CASSLPSGTGAEKLFF.